These 5 T cell receptor beta chains share one sample of origin, sequenced in a study of shared clonotypes between healthy human individuals. Sequencing used immunoSEQ multiplex PCR; TCRdb keeps in-frame clones, though not all of them. The sample lists roughly 2.1 million clones; 90% to 95% were seen once. CD45RO negativity and positive selection for CCR7 defined naive CD8 cells, a population that excluded terminally differentiated effector memory CD45RA+ cells. Source material: naive CD8+ T cells from PBMCs. The receptors were gathered from a man younger than 30 in good health. Some clones in this sample may be carry-over from other donors' samples.

This CDR3 is CASGLTGGEAFF. The CDR3 DNA reads TGTGCCAGTGGACTGACAGGGGGCGAAGCTTTCTTT. This chain links TRBV19 with TRBJ1-1, with 10 bases that match TRBD1. V shed 8 bases, J shed 8 bases, and the junction held 5 bases outside the gene matches. The V gene's germline CDR1 is LNHDA and CDR2 SQIVND (reference sequence). The CDR3 sequence is 12 residues long.

This chain uses TRBV19 with TRBJ1-1; D remains unclear. The CDR3 has 15 amino acids. Germline CDR1 and CDR2: LNHDA and SQIVND (reference sequence). V dropped 7 bases and J dropped 3 bases, with 18 bases sitting between them. The CDR3 region has the DNA TGTGCCAGTATCCCGGCGCGGGGTCGGGACACTGAAGCTTTCTTT. Encoded protein: CASIPARGRDTEAFF.

The chain employs TRBV4-1 and TRBJ2-5; possibly TRBD1 for D (6 bases). The V end was cut by 4 bases, the J end by 1 base, with 10 bases between. Germline lookup yields CDR1 MGHRA and CDR2 YSYEKL. The length of the CDR3 is 14 residues. CDR3 sequence (DNA): TGCGCCAGCAGCCTAAGGACAGCCCAAGAGACCCAGTACTTC. Protein: CASSLRTAQETQYF.

The V gene is TRBV28, the J gene TRBJ2-7; possible D gene TRBD1, 6 bases. Trimming shortened V by 5 bases and J by 4 bases, and 12 bases separated the two germline ends. Germline V CDR1 and CDR2: MDHEN, SYDVKM. This CDR3 contains 13 residues. CDR3 in amino acids: CASSHEQGYEQYF. CDR3 nucleotide sequence: TGTGCCAGCAGTCACGAACAGGGTTACGAGCAGTACTTC.

The chain carries TRBV5-6 and TRBJ1-4; unclear D gene. Trimming left V 4 bases short and J 5 bases short, with 6 bases between. CDR3 length equals 12 residues. Germline V lookup: CDR1 SGHDT, CDR2 YYEEEE. The CDR3 spells CASSRNNEKLFF. The CDR3 DNA is TGTGCCAGCAGCCGGAACAATGAAAAACTGTTTTTT.